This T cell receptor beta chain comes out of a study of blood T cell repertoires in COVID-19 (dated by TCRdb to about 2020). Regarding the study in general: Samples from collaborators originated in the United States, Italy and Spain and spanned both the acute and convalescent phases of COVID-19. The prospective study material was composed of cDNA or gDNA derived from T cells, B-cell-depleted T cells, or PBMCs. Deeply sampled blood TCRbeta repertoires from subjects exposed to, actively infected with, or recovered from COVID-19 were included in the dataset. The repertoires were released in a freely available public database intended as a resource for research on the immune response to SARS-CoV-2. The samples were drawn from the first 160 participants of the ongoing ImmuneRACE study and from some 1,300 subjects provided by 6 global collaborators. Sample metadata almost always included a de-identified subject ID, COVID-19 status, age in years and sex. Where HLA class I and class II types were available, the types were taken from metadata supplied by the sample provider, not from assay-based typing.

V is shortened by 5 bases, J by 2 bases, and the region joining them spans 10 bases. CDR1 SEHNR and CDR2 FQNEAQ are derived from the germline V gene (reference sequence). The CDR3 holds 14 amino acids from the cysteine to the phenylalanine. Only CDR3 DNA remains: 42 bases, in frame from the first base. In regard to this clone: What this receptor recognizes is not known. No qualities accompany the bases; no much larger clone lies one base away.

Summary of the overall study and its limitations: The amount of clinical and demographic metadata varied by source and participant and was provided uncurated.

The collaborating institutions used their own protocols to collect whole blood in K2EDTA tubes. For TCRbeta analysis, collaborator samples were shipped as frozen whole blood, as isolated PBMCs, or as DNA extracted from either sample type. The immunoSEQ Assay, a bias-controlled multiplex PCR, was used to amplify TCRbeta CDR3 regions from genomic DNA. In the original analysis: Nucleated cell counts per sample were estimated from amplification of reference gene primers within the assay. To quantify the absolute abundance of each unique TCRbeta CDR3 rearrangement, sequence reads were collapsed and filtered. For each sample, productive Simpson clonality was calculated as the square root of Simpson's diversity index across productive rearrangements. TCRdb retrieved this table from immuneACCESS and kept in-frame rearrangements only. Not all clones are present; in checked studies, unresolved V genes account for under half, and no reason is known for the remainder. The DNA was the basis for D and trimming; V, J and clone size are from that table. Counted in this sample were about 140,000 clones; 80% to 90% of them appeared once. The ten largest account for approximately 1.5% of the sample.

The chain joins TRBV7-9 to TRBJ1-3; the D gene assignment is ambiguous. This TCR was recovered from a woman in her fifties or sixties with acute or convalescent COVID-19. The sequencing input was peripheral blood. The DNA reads TGTGCCAGCAGCGCCCGGGTGGCTGGAAACACCATATATTTT. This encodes CASSARVAGNTIYF.